This TCR beta chain comes out of a study of human T cells and chemical hapten exposure. Study background: Among samples, TCR yields varied mainly because of small differences in pooled library volume.

With 3 bases clipped from V and 2 bases from J, the junction kept 5 bases outside the gene matches. From germline, CDR1 is DFQATT and CDR2 SNEGSKA (reference sequence). This CDR3 contains 14 residues. Someone pulled total RNA out of unfractionated whole blood. Source study methods: The number of TCRs in each sample had a median of approximately 90,000 and spanned roughly 20,000 to 750,000. TCRdb passed the 5' RACE reads through MiXCR, listing each CDR3 protein once. The authors' filters were not applied to this entry. Among 110,000 or so distinct CDR3 sequences listed, roughly a fifth were seen once. The chain employs TRBV20-1 and TRBJ2-3; 7 nucleotides agree with TRBD2. The clonotype was recovered from a human donor in good health. The CDR3 region has the DNA TGCAGTGCTAGGGCACTAGCGCACACAGATACGCAGTATTTT. This translates into CSARALAHTDTQYF.